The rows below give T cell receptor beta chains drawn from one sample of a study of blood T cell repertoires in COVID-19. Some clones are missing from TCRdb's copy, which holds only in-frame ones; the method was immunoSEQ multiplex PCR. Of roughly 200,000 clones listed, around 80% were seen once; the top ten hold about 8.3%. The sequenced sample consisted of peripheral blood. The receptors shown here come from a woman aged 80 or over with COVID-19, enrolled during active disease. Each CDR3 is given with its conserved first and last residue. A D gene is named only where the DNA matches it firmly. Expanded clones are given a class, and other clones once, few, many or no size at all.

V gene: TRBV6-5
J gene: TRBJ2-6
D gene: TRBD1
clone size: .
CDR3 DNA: TGTGCCAGCAGCCCAGGGGGCGCCGGGGCCAACGTCCTGACTTTC
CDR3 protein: CASSPGGAGANVLTF

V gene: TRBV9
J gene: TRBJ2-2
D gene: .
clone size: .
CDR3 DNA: TGTGCCAGCAGCGCAGGCCAGGCCGGGGAGCTGTTTTTT
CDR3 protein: CASSAGQAGELFF

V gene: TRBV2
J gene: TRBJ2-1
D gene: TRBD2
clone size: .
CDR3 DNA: TGTGCCAGCAGTGAAGAGAGCGGGGGTGAGCAGTTCTTC
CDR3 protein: CASSEESGGEQFF

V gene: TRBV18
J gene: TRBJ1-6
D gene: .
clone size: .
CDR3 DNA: TGTGCCAGCTCACCCGGGGGGCCTGGGAATTCACCCCTCCACTTT
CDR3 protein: CASSPGGPGNSPLHF

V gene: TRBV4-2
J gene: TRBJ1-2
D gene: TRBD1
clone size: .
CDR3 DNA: TGTGCCAGCAGCCCCCTGGACAGGGGGAACTATGGCTACACCTTC
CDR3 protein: CASSPLDRGNYGYTF

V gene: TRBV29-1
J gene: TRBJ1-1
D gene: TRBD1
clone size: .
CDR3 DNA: TGCAGCGTTGAGGAAAGGTGGGACAGTGAAGCTTTCTTT
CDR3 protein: CSVEERWDSEAFF

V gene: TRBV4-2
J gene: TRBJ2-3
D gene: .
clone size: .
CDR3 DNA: TGTGCCAGCAGCCTCGGGATGATGGCTGATACGCAGTATTTT
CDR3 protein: CASSLGMMADTQYF

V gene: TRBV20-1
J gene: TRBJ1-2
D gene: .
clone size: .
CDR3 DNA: TGCAGTGCTATTGAAGACAGGTCGGATGGCTACACCTTC
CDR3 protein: CSAIEDRSDGYTF

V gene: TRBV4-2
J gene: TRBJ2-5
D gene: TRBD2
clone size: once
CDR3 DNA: TGTGCCAGCAGCAAACAGTCATGGGGGGGGGAGACCCAGTACTTC
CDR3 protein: CASSKQSWGGETQYF

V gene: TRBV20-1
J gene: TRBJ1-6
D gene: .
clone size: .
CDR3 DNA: TGCAGTGCTAGTTCCGGGTTTCTTAATTCACCCCTCCACTTT
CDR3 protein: CSASSGFLNSPLHF

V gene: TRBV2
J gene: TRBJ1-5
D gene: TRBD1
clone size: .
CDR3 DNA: TGTGCCAGCAGTTACAGGGGAGACAATCAGCCCCAGCATTTT
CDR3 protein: CASSYRGDNQPQHF

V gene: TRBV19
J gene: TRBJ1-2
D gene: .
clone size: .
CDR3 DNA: TGTGCCAGCCGCGGGGGGGGCGTCCGCATTGGCTACACCTTC
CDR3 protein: CASRGGGVRIGYTF

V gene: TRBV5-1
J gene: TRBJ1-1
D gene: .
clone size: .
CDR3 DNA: TGCGCCAGCAGCCGAGAAGAACAGACGAACACTGAAGCTTTCTTT
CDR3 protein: CASSREEQTNTEAFF

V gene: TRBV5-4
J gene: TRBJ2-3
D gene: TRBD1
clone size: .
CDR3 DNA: TGTGCCAGCAGCTTGGCCGCCTCCGGACAGGGCCCCACAGATACGCAGTATTTT
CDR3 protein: CASSLAASGQGPTDTQYF

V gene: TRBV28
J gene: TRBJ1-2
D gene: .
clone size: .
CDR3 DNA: TGTGCCAGCAGCATTTCAGTCTATGGCTACACCTTC
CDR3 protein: CASSISVYGYTF

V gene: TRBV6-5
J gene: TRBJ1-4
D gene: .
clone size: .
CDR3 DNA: TGTGCCAGCAGGGGTGGGGCAGGTTGGGATGAAAAACTGTTTTTT
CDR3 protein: CASRGGAGWDEKLFF

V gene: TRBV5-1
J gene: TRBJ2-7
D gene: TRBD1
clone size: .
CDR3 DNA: TGCGCCAGCAGCTTGGTAAGGACAGGGGATGAGCAGTACTTC
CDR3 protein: CASSLVRTGDEQYF

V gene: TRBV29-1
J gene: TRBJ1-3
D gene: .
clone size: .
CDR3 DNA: TGCAGCGTAATGCCAGTCTCTGGAAACACCATATATTTT
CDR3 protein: CSVMPVSGNTIYF

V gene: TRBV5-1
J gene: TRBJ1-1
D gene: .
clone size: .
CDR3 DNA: TGCGCCAGCAGATGGGGCGATAACACTGAAGCTTTCTTT
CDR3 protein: CASRWGDNTEAFF

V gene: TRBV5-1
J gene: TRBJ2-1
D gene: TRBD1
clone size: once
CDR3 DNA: TGCGCCAGCAGCCCGAGGGGGCGGCGGAATAACTCCTACAATGAGCAGTTCTTC
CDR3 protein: CASSPRGRRNNSYNEQFF

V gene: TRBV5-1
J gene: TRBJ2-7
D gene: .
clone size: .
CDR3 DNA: TGCGCCAGCAGCTTGGCAAGGGGAAATTGGCAGTACTTC
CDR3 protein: CASSLARGNWQYF

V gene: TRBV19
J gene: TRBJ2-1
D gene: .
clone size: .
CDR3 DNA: TGTGCCAGTAGTATACAAGCGGGTCCCGCGATCTTC
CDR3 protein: CASSIQAGPAIF

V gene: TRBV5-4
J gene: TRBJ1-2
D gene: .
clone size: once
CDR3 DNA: TGTGCCAGCAGCCTGGGTTACGCGGGAGGCTACACCTTC
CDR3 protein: CASSLGYAGGYTF

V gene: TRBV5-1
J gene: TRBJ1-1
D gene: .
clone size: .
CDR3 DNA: TGCGCCAGCAGCTTTTCGGGGTCGAACACTGAAGCTTTCTTT
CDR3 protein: CASSFSGSNTEAFF

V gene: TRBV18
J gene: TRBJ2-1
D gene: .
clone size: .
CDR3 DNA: TGTGCCAGCTCACCAGGGCTGACTAGTACGTTTGAGCAGTTCTTC
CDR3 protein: CASSPGLTSTFEQFF

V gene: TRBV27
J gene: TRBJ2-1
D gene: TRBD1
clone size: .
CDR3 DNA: TGTGCCAGCAGCTCAGCCGGGACAGGGGTAGGCTCCTACAATGAGCAGTTCTTC
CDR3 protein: CASSSAGTGVGSYNEQFF

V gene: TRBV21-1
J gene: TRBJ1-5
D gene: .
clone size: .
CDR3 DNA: TGTGCCAGCATGTCTGGGACAGGGAAGATTTGGGGCAATCAGCCCCAGCATTTT
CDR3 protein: CASMSGTGKIWGNQPQHF

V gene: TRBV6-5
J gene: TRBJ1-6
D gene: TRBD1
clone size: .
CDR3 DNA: TGTGCCAGCAACACGGGGCAGGGGGGTTCACCCCTCCACTTT
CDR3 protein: CASNTGQGGSPLHF

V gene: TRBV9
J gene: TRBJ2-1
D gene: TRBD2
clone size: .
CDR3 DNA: TGTGCCAGCAGCGTAGGATCTAGCGGGAGGCACGATGAGCAGTTCTTC
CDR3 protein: CASSVGSSGRHDEQFF

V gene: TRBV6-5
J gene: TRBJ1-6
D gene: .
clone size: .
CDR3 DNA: TGTGCCAGCCGGGGGGAAGCCTCCTATAATTCACCCCTCCACTTT
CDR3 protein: CASRGEASYNSPLHF

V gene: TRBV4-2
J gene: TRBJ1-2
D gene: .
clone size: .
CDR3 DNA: TGTGCCAGCAGCCAAGACGCTAGGAGTAACTATGGCTACACCTTC
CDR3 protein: CASSQDARSNYGYTF

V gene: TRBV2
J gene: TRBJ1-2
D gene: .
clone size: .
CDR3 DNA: TGTGCCAGCGGGGGCGGGCCTCCGGGGGGCTACACCTTC
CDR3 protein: CASGGGPPGGYTF

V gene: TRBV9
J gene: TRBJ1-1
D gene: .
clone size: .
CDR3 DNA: TGTGCCAGCAGCGTATTGGCCGAGGACACTGAAGCTTTCTTT
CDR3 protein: CASSVLAEDTEAFF

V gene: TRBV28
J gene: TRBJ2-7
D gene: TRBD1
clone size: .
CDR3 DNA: TGTGCCAGCATCTCGGGACAGGGGTTCGAGCAGTACTTC
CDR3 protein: CASISGQGFEQYF

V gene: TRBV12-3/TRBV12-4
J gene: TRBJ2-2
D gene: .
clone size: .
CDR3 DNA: TGTGCCAGCCGGGGGTTGGGGGAGCTGTTTTTT
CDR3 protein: CASRGLGELFF

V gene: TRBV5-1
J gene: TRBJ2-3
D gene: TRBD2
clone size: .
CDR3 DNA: TGCGCCAGCAGCCCCCCCGGACTAGCCGGCACAGATACGCAGTATTTT
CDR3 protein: CASSPPGLAGTDTQYF

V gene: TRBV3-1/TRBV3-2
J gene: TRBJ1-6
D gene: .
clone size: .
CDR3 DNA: TGTGCCAGCAGCCAAGGGGGGCAGTTACCCCTCCACTTT
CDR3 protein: CASSQGGQLPLHF

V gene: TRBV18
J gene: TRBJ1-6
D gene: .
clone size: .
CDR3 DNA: TGTGCCAGCTCACAGGACAGCGATTCACCCCTCCACTTT
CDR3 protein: CASSQDSDSPLHF

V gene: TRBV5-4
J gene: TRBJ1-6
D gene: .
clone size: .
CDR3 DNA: TGTGCCAGCAAAAGCATGCAGGGATCGGATTCACCCCTCCACTTT
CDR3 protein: CASKSMQGSDSPLHF

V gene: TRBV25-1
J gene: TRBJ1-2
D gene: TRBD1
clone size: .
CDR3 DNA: TGTGCCAGCAGCCAAGGACAGGGACGATATGGCTACACCTTC
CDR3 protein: CASSQGQGRYGYTF

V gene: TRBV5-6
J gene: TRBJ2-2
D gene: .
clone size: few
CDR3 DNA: TGTGCCAGCAGGGTTGATAGCGGTTACACCGGGGAGCTGTTTTTT
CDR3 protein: CASRVDSGYTGELFF

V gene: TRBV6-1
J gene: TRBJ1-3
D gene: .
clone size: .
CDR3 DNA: TGTGCCAGCAGTGAAGCTGGGGGACGGGGGTCTGGAAACACCATATATTTT
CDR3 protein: CASSEAGGRGSGNTIYF

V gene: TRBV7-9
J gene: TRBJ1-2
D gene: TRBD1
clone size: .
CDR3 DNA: TGTGCCAGCAGCTCGAGGACAGGGGGTGACTATGGCTACACCTTC
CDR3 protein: CASSSRTGGDYGYTF

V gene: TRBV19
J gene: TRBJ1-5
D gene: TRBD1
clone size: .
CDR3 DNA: TGTGCCAGTAGTGGCCGACAGGGGGGATTCAATCAGCCCCAGCATTTT
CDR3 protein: CASSGRQGGFNQPQHF

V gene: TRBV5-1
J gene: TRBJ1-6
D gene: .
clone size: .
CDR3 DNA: TGCGCCAGCAGCTTGGAACAGAAAAATTCACCCCTCCACTTT
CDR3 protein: CASSLEQKNSPLHF

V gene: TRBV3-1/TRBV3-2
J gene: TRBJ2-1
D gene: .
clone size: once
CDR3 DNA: TGTGCCAGCAGCCAGACCTCCTTGGAGGGGCAGTTCTTC
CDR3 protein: CASSQTSLEGQFF

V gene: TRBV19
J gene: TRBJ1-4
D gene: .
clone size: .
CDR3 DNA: TGTGCCACCCAAGGGAGGGGGAAGGAAAAACTGTTTTTT
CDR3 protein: CATQGRGKEKLFF

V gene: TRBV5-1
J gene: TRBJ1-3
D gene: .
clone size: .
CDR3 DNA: TGCGCCAGCAGCTTGGGCAGACACTTGAGCTCTGGAAACACCATATATTTT
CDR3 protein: CASSLGRHLSSGNTIYF

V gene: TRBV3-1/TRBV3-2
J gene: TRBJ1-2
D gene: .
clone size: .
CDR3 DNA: TGTGCCAGCAGCCAATCTTCCGGGAATGGCTACACCTTC
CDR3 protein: CASSQSSGNGYTF

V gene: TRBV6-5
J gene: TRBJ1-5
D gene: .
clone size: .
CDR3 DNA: TGTGCCAGCGGCAGGGGCTCTAGTCAGCCCCAGCATTTT
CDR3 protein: CASGRGSSQPQHF

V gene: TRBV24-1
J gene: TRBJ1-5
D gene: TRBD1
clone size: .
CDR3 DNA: TGTGCCACCAGTGACCCCGGACAGGGCCCTCTTGAGACCCAGCATTTT
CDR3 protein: CATSDPGQGPLETQHF

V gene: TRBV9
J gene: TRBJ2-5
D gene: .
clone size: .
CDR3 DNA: TGTGCCAGCAGCGTCCAGGGGCAGATTCAAGAGACCCAGTACTTC
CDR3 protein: CASSVQGQIQETQYF

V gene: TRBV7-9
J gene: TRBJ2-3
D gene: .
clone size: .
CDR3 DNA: TGTGCCAGCAGCAGACAGGTGATTAGCACAGATACGCAGTATTTT
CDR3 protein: CASSRQVISTDTQYF

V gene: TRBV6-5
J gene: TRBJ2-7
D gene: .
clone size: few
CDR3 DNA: TGTGCCAGCAGGACAGCTTACGAGCAGTACTTC
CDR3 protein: CASRTAYEQYF

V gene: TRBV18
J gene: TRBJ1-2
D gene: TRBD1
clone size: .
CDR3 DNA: TGTGCCAGCTCACCGACAGGGGGATCGGCTGGCTACACCTTC
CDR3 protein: CASSPTGGSAGYTF